These 26 T cell receptor beta chains originate from one sample sequenced in a study of CD8 T cells in Susac syndrome. A quantity of about 0.5 to 1 ug RNA underwent reverse transcription using random hexamers. TCRdb called the immunoSEQ multiplex PCR reads again in MiXCR, with one record for every CDR3 protein. The sample shows about 240,000 distinct CDR3 sequences, 90% to 96% of them seen only once. The sample comprised CD4+ T cells from PBMCs. These receptor sequences come from a human donor with Susac syndrome.

The V gene is TRBV20-1, the J gene TRBJ2-7; D is unclear. The CDR3 is 12 residues long. From germline, CDR1 is DFQATT and CDR2 SNEGSKA (reference sequence). V was cut by 3 bases and J by 3 bases, with 9 bases left in between. The CDR3 DNA reads TGCAGTGCTAGTCAGGCTGACTACGAGCAGTACTTC. Its protein product is CSASQADYEQYF.

V is TRBV20-1 and J is TRBJ2-1; perhaps TRBD2 as D (6 bases). CDR1 and CDR2 (germline): DFQATT, SNEGSKA (reference sequence). Between the trimmed V and J ends, which lost 3 bases and 7 bases, there was a span of 22 bases. This CDR3 contains 16 residues. CDR3: CSARSFLATKGNEQFF. The DNA of the CDR3 is TGCAGTGCTAGGTCCTTCCTAGCGACAAAGGGGAATGAGCAGTTCTTC.

The V call is TRBV28, the J call TRBJ1-1; 7 positions match TRBD1. V trimming: 4 bases; J trimming: 1 base; junction bases outside the gene matches: 3. The CDR3 covers 14 residues. The germline V gene encodes CDR1 MDHEN and CDR2 SYDVKM. The CDR3 here is CASSWGQSNTEAFF. Written as DNA, the CDR3 is TGTGCCAGCAGTTGGGGACAGTCGAACACTGAAGCTTTCTTT.

The rearrangement uses TRBV29-1 and TRBJ2-7; D remains ambiguous. The length of the CDR3 is 13 residues. Germline CDR1 and CDR2: SQVTM and ANQGSEA. The V and J ends lost 4 bases and 1 base respectively, with 11 bases between them. The DNA of the CDR3 is TGCAGCGTTGGGAGACCTAATTCCTACGAGCAGTACTTC. It specifies CSVGRPNSYEQYF.

The chain links TRBV3-1 to TRBJ2-5; no firm D call. Germline assignment: CDR1 LGHDT and CDR2 YNNKEL (reference sequence). The CDR3 sequence is 17 residues long. Trimming cost V 1 base and J 5 bases, with 20 bases left between them. Written as DNA, the CDR3 is TGTGCCAGCAGCCAAGGAAGCCGGCAGAGTTCTCGGGAGACCCAGTACTTC. Its protein product is CASSQGSRQSSRETQYF.

The V call is TRBV5-1, the J call TRBJ1-5; 8 bases are a match to TRBD1. The germline V gene encodes CDR1 SGHRS and CDR2 YFSETQ. The CDR3 is 14 residues long. After removal of 3 bases from V and 4 bases from J, the junction contained 3 bases not matched to a gene. The CDR3 DNA is TGCGCCAGCAGCTGGACAGGGAGGAATCAGCCCCAGCATTTT. This codes for CASSWTGRNQPQHF.

The chain is built from TRBV4-1 and TRBJ1-1; tentatively, D is TRBD1 (5 bases). This CDR3 is 16 amino acids long. In germline, CDR1 is MGHRA, CDR2 YSYEKL. Trimming left V 5 bases short and J 1 base short, with 17 bases between. The CDR3 protein is CASSWDRPSENTEAFF. For the CDR3, the DNA is TGCGCCAGCAGCTGGGACCGACCCTCGGAGAACACTGAAGCTTTCTTT.

This chain links TRBV12-3 or TRBV12-4 with TRBJ1-2; TRBD1 is a possible D gene (6 bases). Trimming left V 7 bases short and J 3 bases short, with 12 bases between. The CDR3 totals 13 residues. For the CDR3, the DNA is TGTGCCAGCACTGCCGGACAGTACTATGGCTACACCTTC. Protein: CASTAGQYYGYTF.

The chain uses TRBV19 and TRBJ1-3; D is unresolved. Germline V gives CDR1 LNHDA, CDR2 SQIVND (reference sequence). CDR3 size: 13 residues. Trimming removed 3 bases from V and 4 bases from J, with 7 bases in between. The CDR3 is CASSIEQGNTIYF. The CDR3 nucleotides read TGTGCCAGTAGTATCGAACAGGGAAACACCATATATTTT. Full variable domain (rest looked up from reference TRBV19 and TRBJ1-3): DGGITQSPKYLFRKEGQNVTLSCEQNLNHDAMYWYRQDPGQGLRLIYYSQIVNDFQKGDIAEGYSVSREKKESFPLTVTSAQKNPTAFYLCASSIEQGNTIYFGEGSWLTVV.

The CDR3 loop is CASSQDLSGSSRNEQFF. CDR3 sequence (DNA): TGCGCCAGCAGCCAAGATCTAAGCGGGAGTAGTAGAAATGAGCAGTTCTTC. V and J are TRBV4-1 and TRBJ2-1; TRBD2 matches at 8 bases. Per germline, CDR1 MGHRA and CDR2 YSYEKL. The CDR3 has 17 residues. The V and J ends lost 0 bases and 7 bases, in that order; junction bases with no gene match: 11.

The rearrangement uses TRBV18 and TRBJ1-5; a weak D match, TRBD1 (5 bases). CDR3 size: 14 residues. V lost 8 bases and J 3 bases, leaving 14 bases between the germline ends. Germline lookup yields CDR1 KGHSH and CDR2 LQKENI. The CDR3 region is CASTDIGDNQPQHF. The CDR3 DNA follows: TGTGCCAGCACGGACATAGGGGACAATCAGCCCCAGCATTTT.

The chain recombines TRBV19 with TRBJ2-7; 7 bases match TRBD1. This CDR3 is built from 15 residues. In germline, CDR1 is LNHDA, CDR2 SQIVND (reference sequence). The V segment lost 6 bases and the J segment 2 bases; nucleotides outside the gene matches: 10. The chain's CDR3 is CASRTWTGDTYEQYF. The CDR3 coding sequence is TGTGCCAGTAGAACCTGGACAGGAGATACCTACGAGCAGTACTTC.

Concerning this clonotype: One junction end disagrees with the germline gene, perhaps due to a read error. CDR3 protein: CSVEGPFRCTGELFF. CDR3 coding DNA: TGCAGCGTCGAAGGTCCCTTTCGTTGCACCGGGGAGCTGTTTTTT. The V and J genes are TRBV29-1 and TRBJ2-2; D ambiguous. The CDR3 runs 15 residues. Germline V gene data show CDR1 as SQVTM and CDR2 as ANQGSEA.

The chain uses TRBV18 and TRBJ2-4; the match to TRBD1 covers 8 bases. V shed 3 bases and J 1 base; nucleotides not matched to a gene: 8. Germline CDR1 and CDR2: KGHSH and LQKENI. The CDR3 runs to 17 residues. The CDR3 sequence is CASSPRDRSQAKNIQYF. As DNA, the CDR3 is TGTGCCAGCTCACCCCGGGACAGGTCACAGGCCAAAAACATTCAGTACTTC.

The count of this clonotype is one. This chain connects TRBV7-8 to TRBJ2-1; D remains unclear. CDR1 and CDR2 (germline): SGHVS, FQNEAQ. There are 14 residues in the CDR3. Trimming removed 1 base at V and 7 bases at J, with 11 bases between. The chain's CDR3 is CASSLGSLGNEQFF. The DNA for the CDR3 is TGTGCCAGCAGCTTAGGCTCCTTGGGGAATGAGCAGTTCTTC.

The chain uses TRBV7-9 and TRBJ1-5; D unclear. CDR3 length: 13 residues. From germline, CDR1 is SEHNR and CDR2 FQNEAQ (reference sequence). With 4 bases removed from V and 6 bases from J, the gap between germline ends came to 10 bases. CDR3 coding DNA: TGTGCCAGCAGCTCCCGGGGAGGTCAGCCCCAGCATTTT. It specifies CASSSRGGQPQHF.

This clonotype was seen just once. The chain carries TRBV5-1 and TRBJ2-3, with D perhaps matching TRBD1 or TRBD2 (5 bases each). Looked up from germline, CDR1 is SGHRS and CDR2 is YFSETQ. The CDR3 consists of 14 residues. Trimming pared 6 bases from V and 6 bases from J, leaving 17 bases between. The CDR3 coding sequence is TGCGCCAGCACCCCGGATCAGGGCGGGGATACGCAGTATTTT. It codes for CASTPDQGGDTQYF.

V gene TRBV18 combines with J gene TRBJ2-7; 7 bases fit TRBD1. CDR3 length equals 15 residues. The ends lost 2 bases at V and 3 bases at J; junction bases unmatched: 7. Per germline, CDR1 KGHSH and CDR2 LQKENI. The CDR3, as DNA: TGTGCCAGCTCACCAGACAGGGTAGGGGTCTACGAGCAGTACTTC. Amino acids: CASSPDRVGVYEQYF.

This sequence joins TRBV29-1 and TRBJ2-3; D remains ambiguous. Germline CDR1 SQVTM, CDR2 ANQGSEA. V lost 4 bases to trimming and J lost 4 bases, with 9 bases between them. The length of the CDR3 is 12 residues. The CDR3 DNA follows: TGCAGCGTTGGCACCTTATCAGATACGCAGTATTTT. Its translation: CSVGTLSDTQYF.

This chain uses TRBV6-5 with TRBJ2-7; no clear D gene. The V end was cut by 0 bases, the J end by 7 bases, with 13 bases between. CDR3 length: 14 residues. CDR1 is MNHEY and CDR2 is SVGAGI in the germline V gene. The CDR3 protein is CASSYSIRAGEQYF. Written as DNA, the CDR3 is TGTGCCAGCAGTTACTCGATCCGGGCTGGGGAGCAGTACTTC.

The rearrangement uses TRBV11-3 and TRBJ2-2; no clear D. This CDR3 contains 13 residues. Trimming shortened V by 3 bases and J by 3 bases, and 5 bases separated the two germline ends. Germline CDR1 is SGHNT and CDR2 is YENEEA. The CDR3 loop is CASSFRYTGELFF. The CDR3 coding sequence is TGTGCCAGCAGCTTCCGGTACACCGGGGAGCTGTTTTTT.

This clonotype was seen a single time. The chain couples TRBV29-1 to TRBJ1-5, with D possibly matching TRBD1 (6 bases). This CDR3 has 12 amino acids. CDR1 and CDR2 from the germline V gene are SQVTM and ANQGSEA. The V gene lost 7 bases and the J gene lost 7 bases, with 14 bases spanning the gap. The CDR3 sequence is CSALDTGQPQHF. CDR3 nucleotides: TGCAGCGCCCTGGACACAGGGCAGCCCCAGCATTTT.

The chain employs TRBV29-1 and TRBJ1-2, with D unclear. The CDR3 contains 17 residues. The V gene's germline CDR1 is SQVTM and CDR2 ANQGSEA. Trimming left V 2 bases short and J 3 bases short, with 22 bases between. In nucleotides, the CDR3 is TGCAGCGTTGAAAGGTGGAGGGTCAGCGGTCATGACTATGGCTACACCTTC. Amino acids: CSVERWRVSGHDYGYTF.

Here the CDR3 DNA reads TGTGCCAGCAGCTTAGTACCCCGGATGGATACGCAGTATTTT. Protein sequence: CASSLVPRMDTQYF. The chain carries TRBV7-9 and TRBJ2-3, with D uncertain. CDR3 size: 14 residues. Germline V gene data show CDR1 as SEHNR and CDR2 as FQNEAQ (reference sequence). V lost 1 base and J 6 bases, leaving 11 bases between the germline ends.

The chain uses TRBV29-1 and TRBJ2-7, with unresolved D. The germline V gene encodes CDR1 SQVTM and CDR2 ANQGSEA. Trimming cost V 4 bases and J 2 bases, with 9 bases left between them. The CDR3 is 12 residues long. The CDR3 DNA sequence: TGCAGCGTTGGCTTCTTGCCCTACGAGCAGTACTTC. It translates to CSVGFLPYEQYF.

The chain uses TRBV5-1 and TRBJ2-5; 12 bases fit TRBD2. Trimming cost V 1 base and J 6 bases; bases outside gene matches: 4. From germline, CDR1 is SGHRS and CDR2 YFSETQ. CDR3 length: 15 residues. The CDR3 reads CASSLTSGRPQTQYF. CDR3 DNA: TGCGCCAGCAGCTTGACTAGCGGGAGGCCTCAGACCCAGTACTTC.